The table lists the clone carrying this T cell receptor (beta chain) with a count of one. The antigen remains unidentified. The source of the sample is a study of T cell responses to AZD1222 COVID-19 vaccine. General study points: After two AZD1222 doses, spike-specific TCR breadth and depth rose versus day 0.

Second-dose timings of about 4 or about 12 weeks were pooled. The V end was cut by 1 base, the J end by 1 base, with 11 bases between. Looked up from germline, CDR1 is SGHTS and CDR2 is YDEGEE. The CDR3 contains 16 residues. Profiled with immunoSEQ multiplex PCR; TCRdb holds only in-frame clones, not every one. The sample holds roughly 150,000 clones; 85% to 95% are singletons and the top ten take less than 9.5%. This specimen consisted of peripheral blood, obtained 28 days after the second AZD1222 dose. The receptor was isolated from an adult who received the AZD1222 COVID-19 vaccine. The chain links TRBV5-8 to TRBJ2-2, with D tentatively TRBD2 (5 bases). In nucleotides, the CDR3 is TGTGCCAGCAGCTTGCGGCCCCGGGGGAACACCGGGGAGCTGTTTTTT. As protein: CASSLRPRGNTGELFF.